The 23 T cell receptor beta chains in this list originate from one sample, sequenced in a study of CD8 T cells in ankylosing spondylitis. TCRdb called the 5' RACE reads again in MiXCR, with one record for every CDR3 protein. The sample lists 290,000 or so distinct CDR3 sequences; less than 25% were seen once. Sequenced sample: blood, either unsorted or a sorted T cell fraction (not recorded which). These TCRs come from a female donor with ankylosing spondylitis or in good health (not recorded which).

CDR3 nucleotide sequence: TGTGCCATTTCAGCGGGAGCAAGGTCACCCCTCCACTTT. It translates to CAISAGARSPLHF. The chain recombines TRBV11-3 with TRBJ1-6; D unclear. Germline V gives CDR1 SGHNT, CDR2 YENEEA. This CDR3 is built from 13 residues. The V end lost 10 bases, the J end lost 10 bases, and 17 bases lay between the germline ends.

The sample holds a few counts of this clonotype. The chain recombines TRBV29-1 with TRBJ2-7; D remains unclear. This CDR3 comprises 13 residues. Trimming took off 5 bases at V and 6 bases at J, with 17 bases between the two ends. CDR1 SQVTM and CDR2 ANQGSEA come from the germline V gene. CDR3 DNA sequence: TGCAGCGTTAAAGGTCTGGGTCCGGGCGAGCAGTACTTC. This translates into CSVKGLGPGEQYF.

Details on this clonotype: A much larger clone is a single base away; this may be a read error. The rearrangement uses TRBV2 and TRBJ2-3; a possible D gene is TRBD2 (6 bases). Germline V CDR1 and CDR2: SNHLY, FYNNEI. The CDR3 covers 12 residues. The CDR3 region is CASASDTYTQYF. CDR3 nucleotide sequence: TGTGCCAGCGCTAGCGACACATATACGCAGTATTTT.

This clonotype was found a few times. The chain combines TRBV20-1 with TRBJ1-1; D gene ambiguous. Germline values: CDR1 DFQATT, CDR2 SNEGSKA (reference sequence). Deletions cut 4 bases from V and 1 base from J, with 13 bases between. The CDR3 extends over 14 amino acids. CDR3 loop: CSATSRKSNTEAFF. CDR3 nucleotide sequence: TGCAGTGCTACCTCCCGAAAATCGAACACTGAAGCTTTCTTT.

The sample holds a few counts of this clonotype. The rearrangement links TRBV6-1 to TRBJ1-4; unclear D gene. The ends were cut back, 7 bases at V and 8 bases at J, with 17 bases in the middle. Germline V gene data show CDR1 as MNHNS and CDR2 as SASEGT. CDR3 length equals 14 residues. This CDR3 is CASNRGHSGEKLFF. As DNA, the CDR3 is TGTGCCAGCAACCGAGGCCATTCGGGGGAAAAACTGTTTTTT.

A few counts support this clonotype. The CDR3 sequence is CASSLQLGETQYF. CDR3 coding DNA: TGCGCCAGCAGCTTGCAATTGGGAGAGACCCAGTACTTC. The chain couples TRBV5-1 to TRBJ2-5; D ambiguous. The CDR3 covers 13 residues. V was shortened by 1 base and J by 4 bases, with 8 bases between the two germline ends. In germline, CDR1 is SGHRS, CDR2 YFSETQ. The whole variable domain, filled in from reference TRBV5-1 and TRBJ2-5, reads KAGVTQTPRYLIKTRGQQVTLSCSPISGHRSVSWYQQTPGQGLQFLFEYFSETQRNKGNFPGRFSGRQFSNSRSEMNVSTLELGDSALYLCASSLQLGETQYFGPGTRLLVL.

This clonotype has at least ten counts. The rearrangement links TRBV20-1 to TRBJ2-1, with D possibly being TRBD2 (6 bases). This CDR3 spans 11 amino acids. Germline CDR1 DFQATT, CDR2 SNEGSKA (reference sequence). The V end lost 6 bases, the J end lost 9 bases, and 12 bases lay between the germline ends. The CDR3 DNA reads TGCAGTGCGCGGGGATCGGGTGAGCAGTTCTTC. Its translation: CSARGSGEQFF.

This clonotype was seen a few times. The chain links TRBV6-2 or TRBV6-3 to TRBJ2-3; tentatively, D is TRBD2 (5 bases). The germline V and J ends were trimmed by 4 bases and 3 bases, with 11 bases remaining between them. The CDR3 totals 14 residues. Germline values: CDR1 MNHEY, CDR2 SVGEGT. CDR3 coding DNA: TGTGCCAGCAGTTTTGGGAGACCGACAGATACGCAGTATTTT. This gives the protein CASSFGRPTDTQYF.

This clonotype was recorded many times. The chain carries TRBV20-1 and TRBJ1-1; D unclear. The CDR3 spans 16 residues. Trimming shortened V by 0 bases and J by 2 bases, and 16 bases separated the two germline ends. CDR1 is DFQATT and CDR2 is SNEGSKA in the germline V gene (reference sequence). In DNA, the CDR3 is TGCAGTGCTAGAGATCCTAGTCGTACCCTAAACACTGAAGCTTTCTTT. It yields the protein CSARDPSRTLNTEAFF.

Concerning this clonotype: Possible read error: a much larger clone is one base away. The chain joins TRBV15 to TRBJ1-1; a possible D gene is TRBD1 (5 bases). The CDR3 is made up of 13 amino acids. Germline V gives CDR1 LNHNV, CDR2 YYDKDF (reference sequence). Written as DNA, the CDR3 is TGTGCCATCAGCAGCAGGGAAGACACTGAAGCTTTCTTT. Translating gives CAISSREDTEAFF.

V is TRBV19 and J is TRBJ1-5, with TRBD1 matching over 7 bases. Losses at the gene ends were 5 bases for V and 5 bases for J; bases not matched to a gene: 9. This CDR3 region has 15 residues. The germline V gene has CDR1 LNHDA and CDR2 SQIVND (reference sequence). The CDR3 here is CASSPMRQGYQPQHF. DNA for the CDR3: TGTGCCAGTAGTCCGATGAGACAGGGATATCAGCCCCAGCATTTT. The full variable domain, completed using reference TRBV19 and TRBJ1-5, is DGGITQSPKYLFRKEGQNVTLSCEQNLNHDAMYWYRQDPGQGLRLIYYSQIVNDFQKGDIAEGYSVSREKKESFPLTVTSAQKNPTAFYLCASSPMRQGYQPQHFGDGTRLSIL.

CDR3 loop: CATSEGQGTHEQYF. The CDR3 coding sequence is TGTGCCACCAGTGAAGGGCAGGGAACACACGAGCAGTACTTC. The rearrangement links TRBV24-1 to TRBJ2-7, with a tentative D call TRBD1 (5 bases). Trimming left V 4 bases short and J 5 bases short, with 14 bases between. CDR1 and CDR2 from the germline V gene are KGHDR and SFDVKD. CDR3 length: 14 amino acids.

The chain couples TRBV6-1 to TRBJ2-5; D is unresolved. Trimming pared 4 bases from V and 7 bases from J, leaving 16 bases between. This CDR3 is built from 14 residues. Germline values: CDR1 MNHNS, CDR2 SASEGT. CDR3 sequence (DNA): TGTGCCAGCAGTGCAAACTCTGACCCCCGGACCCAGTACTTC. Its protein product is CASSANSDPRTQYF.

With respect to this clonotype: One end of the junction does not line up with germline, which may come from a read error. The V gene is TRBV20-1, the J gene TRBJ2-1; 9 nucleotides agree with TRBD1. This CDR3 is 18 amino acids long. Germline lookup yields CDR1 DFQATT and CDR2 SNEGSKA (reference sequence). The CDR3 protein is CSARVPGQGLRSYNEQFF. The DNA for the CDR3 is TGCAGTGCCAGAGTCCCGGGACAGGGCTTGCGTTCCTACAATGAGCAGTTCTTC.

The chain employs TRBV20-1 and TRBJ2-5; D is possibly TRBD2 (6 bases). CDR3 length: 12 residues. Trimming took 5 bases from V and 3 from J, leaving 10 bases between them. Germline V lookup: CDR1 DFQATT, CDR2 SNEGSKA (reference sequence). CDR3 in amino acids: CSAGDFEETQYF. CDR3 coding DNA: TGCAGTGCTGGGGACTTCGAAGAGACCCAGTACTTC.

The rearrangement links TRBV5-1 to TRBJ2-7, with a possible D match to TRBD2 (6 bases). This CDR3 spans 15 amino acids. V lost 4 bases and J lost 4, with 18 bases in between. The V gene's germline CDR1 is SGHRS and CDR2 YFSETQ. In nucleotides, the CDR3 is TGCGCCAGCAGCGAGTTAGGGGAGGTTTCTTACGAGCAGTACTTC. This sequence encodes CASSELGEVSYEQYF. The full variable domain, rest sourced from reference TRBV5-1 and TRBJ2-7, is KAGVTQTPRYLIKTRGQQVTLSCSPISGHRSVSWYQQTPGQGLQFLFEYFSETQRNKGNFPGRFSGRQFSNSRSEMNVSTLELGDSALYLCASSELGEVSYEQYFGPGTRLTVT.

The rearrangement joins TRBV5-1 to TRBJ2-1; 10 positions match TRBD2. The trim removed 3 bases at V and 10 bases at J, leaving 4 bases unmatched. This CDR3 is built from 13 residues. Germline CDR1 reads SGHRS; CDR2 reads YFSETQ. The CDR3, as DNA: TGCGCCAGCAGCTCTAGCGGGAGACCCGAGCAGTTCTTC. Translating it yields CASSSSGRPEQFF.

The V and J genes are TRBV12-3 or TRBV12-4 and TRBJ1-2; D perhaps matches TRBD1 (5 bases). The CDR3 totals 12 residues. V was pared by 3 bases and J by 10 bases, with 12 bases between. In DNA, the CDR3 is TGTGCCAGCAGTTTTTATAGGGGATACTACACCTTC. As protein: CASSFYRGYYTF.

This clonotype was counted only a few times. The J gene is TRBJ2-1, the V gene TRBV10-2, with 7 bases fitting TRBD2. This CDR3 region has 15 residues. Germline assignment: CDR1 WSHSY and CDR2 SAAADI. V dropped 6 bases and J dropped 9; count of bases not matched to a gene: 14. This CDR3 is CASSGVSPGGSEQFF. CDR3 in DNA: TGCGCCAGCAGCGGAGTTAGCCCCGGGGGGTCTGAGCAGTTCTTC.

The chain uses TRBV19 and TRBJ2-4; 9 positions agree with TRBD1. CDR1 is LNHDA, CDR2 SQIVND, per germline (reference sequence). The CDR3 loop spans 14 amino acids. The V segment lost 4 bases and the J segment 9 bases; nucleotides outside the gene matches: 7. CDR3 amino acids: CASSTGQGGIIQYF. The CDR3 nucleotides read TGTGCCAGTAGTACGGGACAGGGCGGAATCATTCAGTACTTC.

This clonotype was seen more than once but under ten times. The gene calls are TRBV6-5 and TRBJ2-7; a weak D match, TRBD1 (5 bases). CDR1 MNHEY and CDR2 SVGAGI come from the germline V gene. V lost 2 bases, J lost 0 bases, and 8 bases lay in between. The CDR3 spans 14 residues. The CDR3 sequence is CASSYRQSSYEQYF. The CDR3, as DNA: TGTGCCAGCAGTTACCGACAGAGCTCCTACGAGCAGTACTTC.

This clonotype was counted ten times or more. The J gene is TRBJ1-1, the V gene TRBV12-3 or TRBV12-4; 10 bases align to TRBD1. The CDR3 runs 15 residues. With 8 bases clipped from V and 6 bases from J, the junction kept 12 bases outside the gene matches. CDR3 nucleotides: TGTGCCAGCTGCTCCGGGACAGGGGATAGTGCTGAAGCTTTCTTT. Residues: CASCSGTGDSAEAFF.

This clonotype turned up a few times. The chain employs TRBV5-1 and TRBJ2-6; 7 bases are a match to TRBD1. V was clipped by 3 bases and J by 0 bases; unmatched bases: 6. CDR3 size: 17 residues. Per the germline V gene, CDR1 is SGHRS and CDR2 is YFSETQ. The DNA of the CDR3 is TGCGCCAGCAGCTCGGGACAGTCCTTCTCTGGGGCCAACGTCCTGACTTTC. Protein sequence: CASSSGQSFSGANVLTF.